The clone carrying this T cell receptor (beta chain) appeared many times. No antigen is known for it. 5'RACE with constant-segment primers yielded barcoded, UMI-tagged TCR alpha and TCR beta cDNA libraries. In TCRdb, the 5' RACE reads were re-called with MiXCR into one record per CDR3 protein. The data contain roughly 600,000 distinct CDR3 sequences, roughly 18% of them singletons. This specimen belongs to a study of T-cell memory formation after mild COVID-19. About the research overall: Largely donor-specific sequence clusters came from a couple of donors.

Notes on the study in general: Of the contracting clones, CD4+ ones lay mainly in CM and EM, and CD8+ ones in EMRA.

Germline lookup yields CDR1 MNHEY and CDR2 SVGEGT. This CDR3 is built from 15 residues. Trimming took 6 bases from V and 0 from J; bases not matched to a gene: 4. This sequence originates from an adult woman who had mild COVID-19 (a few samples of this study predate the infection). Cell type and time point are not known. What was sequenced was PBMCs or a T cell subset sorted from them (not recorded which). The chain combines TRBV6-2 or TRBV6-3 with TRBJ2-1; 8 positions match TRBD2. The CDR3 DNA is TGTGCCAGCAGATCACTAGCGGTCTCCTACAATGAGCAGTTCTTC. As protein: CASRSLAVSYNEQFF.